Listed below are T cell receptor beta chains from one sample, sequenced in a study of cytomegalovirus exposure and HLA in healthy donors. Clones were sequenced by immunoSEQ multiplex PCR, and TCRdb holds only the in-frame ones, with some missing. The data show about 73,000 clones, 67% seen once. Sample: PBMCs. Receptors were obtained from a woman aged 50 to 65 in good health and CMV-seropositive. Both conserved end residues are part of each CDR3. A D gene is named only where the DNA matches it firmly. For some rows the clone size is stated as once, few or many, or as a class when expanded; others skip it.

size	V	J	D	DNA	CDR3
NA	TRBV2	TRBJ1-1	NA	TGTGCCAGCAGTGGACACCAGGGGAACACTGAAGCTTTCTTT	CASSGHQGNTEAFF
few	TRBV5-5	TRBJ1-4	TRBD1	TGTGCCAGCAGCTCCGGAGGACAGGGGGCATATGAAAAACTGTTTTTT	CASSSGGQGAYEKLFF
few	TRBV9	TRBJ2-5	TRBD2	TGTGCCAGCAGCGCAGGGGTAGCGGGGGGGCAAGAGACCCAGTACTTC	CASSAGVAGGQETQYF
NA	TRBV7-9	TRBJ1-2	NA	TGTTCCAGCAGCCCTTCCGGGGACACTGGCTACACCTTC	CSSSPSGDTGYTF
NA	TRBV10-3	TRBJ1-2	NA	TGTGCCATCAGCCCCCAGATCTATGGCTACACCTTC	CAISPQIYGYTF
NA	TRBV6-5	TRBJ2-7	TRBD2	TGTGCCAGCAGTTACTCGAGGCTAGCGGGGGGCCACGAGCAGTACTTC	CASSYSRLAGGHEQYF
few	TRBV6-1	TRBJ1-4	TRBD1	TGTGCCAGCAGGCCGGGACAGGACAATGAAAAACTGTTTTTT	CASRPGQDNEKLFF
once	TRBV11-2	TRBJ1-1	NA	TGTGCCAGCAGCTTATCGAGTCCTGAAGCTTTCTTT	CASSLSSPEAFF
few	TRBV19	TRBJ2-4	TRBD2	TGTGCCAGTAGTCTGTTAGCGGGGGGGCAGGGAAACATTCAGTACTTC	CASSLLAGGQGNIQYF
NA	TRBV2	TRBJ1-5	TRBD1	TGTGCCAGCAGGCAGGGGGGATCTGGGGGGCAGCCCCAGCATTTT	CASRQGGSGGQPQHF
NA	TRBV13	TRBJ1-1	TRBD1	TGTGCCAGCAGAACTAACAGGGGCACTGAAGCTTTCTTT	CASRTNRGTEAFF
NA	TRBV7-3	TRBJ2-5	NA	TGTGCCAGCAGCTTAAATTCACGGGGGGAGACCCAGTACTTC	CASSLNSRGETQYF
NA	TRBV6-1	TRBJ2-7	NA	TGTGCCAGCAGTGAAGAAGCCACATGGAGCTCCTACGAGCAGTACTTC	CASSEEATWSSYEQYF
NA	TRBV13	TRBJ2-7	NA	TGTGCCAGCAGCTTAGGAGGACAGTCCGCCTACGAGCAGTACTTC	CASSLGGQSAYEQYF
NA	TRBV11-2	TRBJ1-3	TRBD1	TGTGCCAGCAGGAAAACAGGGGTCATGCGAAACACCATATATTTT	CASRKTGVMRNTIYF
NA	TRBV5-1	TRBJ1-2	NA	TGCGCCAGCAGCTCTTCTCCGACAGAACCTAACTATGGCTACACCTTC	CASSSSPTEPNYGYTF